These T cell receptor beta chains were read from a single sample in a study of CXCR3-negative and CXCR3-positive naive CD8 T cells. TCRdb re-called the 5' RACE reads, yielding one record per CDR3 amino acid sequence without DNA. The table lists tens of thousands of distinct CDR3 sequences. Sequenced input: naive CXCR3- CD8+ T cells from blood. These receptor sequences come from a human donor in good health. Some clones in this sample may be carry-over from other donors' samples. CDR3s include the opening cysteine and the closing phenylalanine or tryptophan. Rows may omit the clone size; those that give it use once, few, many or a size class.

J: TRBJ2-1
size: -
V: TRBV24-1
CDR3: CATSDVAGSWFF

J: TRBJ2-1
size: -
V: TRBV14
CDR3: CASSQGPGGPYNEQFF

J: TRBJ1-1
size: -
V: TRBV7-7
CDR3: CASSLEIGGEAFF

J: TRBJ2-1
size: -
V: TRBV12-3/TRBV12-4
CDR3: CASGVAAYNEQFF

J: TRBJ2-7
size: -
V: TRBV12-3/TRBV12-4
CDR3: CASSSVGDEQYF

J: TRBJ2-5
size: -
V: TRBV7-9
CDR3: CASTPGGDPKTQYF

J: TRBJ2-1
size: -
V: TRBV4-3
CDR3: CASSYLQGFGEQFF

J: TRBJ1-5
size: -
V: TRBV6-4
CDR3: CASSETGEHQPQHF

J: TRBJ2-5
size: -
V: TRBV5-1
CDR3: CASSLDRETQYF

J: TRBJ2-7
size: -
V: TRBV6-2/TRBV6-3
CDR3: CASSYLEGSGSYEQYF

J: TRBJ2-7
size: -
V: TRBV5-1
CDR3: CASSPTWREQYF

J: TRBJ2-7
size: -
V: TRBV7-9
CDR3: CASSLELLTYEQYF

J: TRBJ1-2
size: -
V: TRBV4-3
CDR3: CASSPSGTIGYTF

J: TRBJ1-5
size: -
V: TRBV20-1
CDR3: CSAQDLGEGVNQPQHF

J: TRBJ2-1
size: -
V: TRBV6-5
CDR3: CASSYSSTGTEQFF

J: TRBJ2-7
size: -
V: TRBV5-5
CDR3: CASSQESSYEQYF

J: TRBJ1-1
size: -
V: TRBV19
CDR3: CASSPSESMNTEAFF

J: TRBJ2-7
size: -
V: TRBV28
CDR3: CASSNSAGQTLSYEQYF

J: TRBJ2-3
size: -
V: TRBV5-6
CDR3: CASSYGGSRTDTQYF

J: TRBJ2-2
size: -
V: TRBV7-8
CDR3: CASSPVGVANTGELFF

J: TRBJ2-5
size: -
V: TRBV28
CDR3: CASTPGTPSETQYF

J: TRBJ1-2
size: medium-sized
V: TRBV4-2
CDR3: CASSQERGRDGYTF

J: TRBJ2-5
size: -
V: TRBV15
CDR3: CATSRDLMAAETQYF

J: TRBJ2-2
size: -
V: TRBV20-1
CDR3: CSARSGAGELFF

J: TRBJ2-7
size: -
V: TRBV5-1
CDR3: CASSLGGKNEQYF

J: TRBJ2-5
size: -
V: TRBV12-3/TRBV12-4
CDR3: CASSSDQAERAQETQYF

J: TRBJ2-5
size: medium-sized
V: TRBV10-1
CDR3: CASSESTSGGYQETQYF

J: TRBJ2-1
size: -
V: TRBV5-1
CDR3: CASSPAGSYNEQFF

J: TRBJ1-2
size: -
V: TRBV29-1
CDR3: CSVEGDRGSRGYTF

J: TRBJ2-7
size: -
V: TRBV7-9
CDR3: CASSLALGTGPYEQYF

J: TRBJ2-7
size: -
V: TRBV29-1
CDR3: CSVLDGRSSYEQYF

J: TRBJ2-5
size: -
V: TRBV29-1
CDR3: CSVDEQGTQEAQYF

J: TRBJ2-1
size: -
V: TRBV6-2/TRBV6-3
CDR3: CASTQGTSGGNEQFF

J: TRBJ2-1
size: -
V: TRBV15
CDR3: CATSSPGLGRQVKDEQFF

J: TRBJ1-1
size: -
V: TRBV7-6
CDR3: CASSLEENTEAFF

J: TRBJ2-5
size: -
V: TRBV7-2
CDR3: CASSPRDLQETQYF

J: TRBJ1-1
size: -
V: TRBV20-1
CDR3: CSARGTGGDTEAFF